This T cell receptor beta chain was sequenced during a study of blood T cell repertoires in COVID-19. The table came from immunoSEQ multiplex PCR; TCRdb's copy has only in-frame clones and leaves some out. The table records 160,000 or so clones, under 90% of them present only once. The source of this sequence is a man between 60 and 70 years old with acute or convalescent COVID-19. The sequenced material came from peripheral blood.

The CDR3 bases are TGCGCCAGCAGCTGGTCCCTCAGTCAGGGGGGAATGAACACTGAAGCTTTCTTT. Its translation: CASSWSLSQGGMNTEAFF. This sequence joins TRBV5-1 and TRBJ1-1; 7 bases align to TRBD1. With V trimmed by 3 bases and J by 0 bases, 14 bases remained unmatched. The CDR3 is 18 amino acids. CDR1 is SGHRS and CDR2 is YFSETQ in the germline V gene.